One sample yielded the 24 T cell receptor beta chains listed below, sequenced in a study of blood T cell repertoires in COVID-19. Produced via immunoSEQ multiplex PCR; TCRdb's table is partial and in-frame only. The table records roughly 130,000 clones, about 76% of them present only once. The sample was peripheral blood. These TCRs come from a man older than 75 with acute or convalescent COVID-19.

This clone was counted between two and nine times. This rearrangement joins TRBV5-6 to TRBJ1-6; D call uncertain. This CDR3 contains 14 residues. Looked up from germline, CDR1 is SGHDT and CDR2 is YYEEEE. V was shortened by 4 bases and J by 13 bases, with 18 bases between the two germline ends. The DNA for the CDR3 is TGTGCCAGCAGCCTGGTTGGGCGGGAGGATCCCCTCCACTTT. Its translation is CASSLVGREDPLHF.

The V and J genes are TRBV7-6 and TRBJ2-5, with 12 bases fitting TRBD2. With 2 bases clipped from V and 4 bases from J, the junction kept 5 bases outside the gene matches. Germline V gene data show CDR1 as SGHVS and CDR2 as FNYEAQ. This CDR3 is 16 amino acids long. The CDR3 bases are TGTGCCAGCAGCTTAAACCTAGCGGGGGGGAGAGAGACCCAGTACTTC. This codes for CASSLNLAGGRETQYF. Looking up the rest from reference TRBV7-6 and TRBJ2-5 gives the full variable domain: GAGVSQSPRYKVTKRGQDVALRCDPISGHVSLYWYRQALGQGPEFLTYFNYEAQQDKSGLPNDRFSAERPEGSISTLTIQRTEQRDSAMYRCASSLNLAGGRETQYFGPGTRLLVL.

The genes are TRBV19 and TRBJ2-7; TRBD1 aligns across 10 bases. Per germline, CDR1 LNHDA and CDR2 SQIVND (reference sequence). Germline trimming cut 3 bases from V and 4 bases from J; bases unmatched to any gene: 6. The CDR3 extends over 15 amino acids. CDR3 sequence reads: CASSIPGQGIYEQYF. CDR3 coding DNA: TGTGCCAGTAGTATCCCGGGACAGGGGATATACGAGCAGTACTTC.

This clone occurred once. The J gene is TRBJ1-1, the V gene TRBV5-6; D is uncertain. V was pared by 2 bases and J by 11 bases, with 13 bases between. The length of the CDR3 is 12 residues. The germline gives CDR1 SGHDT, CDR2 YYEEEE. For the CDR3, the DNA is TGTGCCAGCAGCTTCAGTGGAGGGATGGCTTTCTTT. Translation gives CASSFSGGMAFF.

A note on this clone: The sample contains more than one DNA sequence encoding this CDR3. This sequence joins TRBV27 and TRBJ1-5; 9 bases line up with TRBD1. From germline, CDR1 is MNHEY and CDR2 SMNVEV (reference sequence). Trimming at V came to 2 bases and at J to 4 bases, leaving 0 bases not matched to a gene. The CDR3 loop spans 14 amino acids. The CDR3 DNA is TGTGCCAGCAGTTTAGGACAGGGGAATCAGCCCCAGCATTTT. It specifies CASSLGQGNQPQHF.

The chain recombines TRBV7-6 with TRBJ1-4; TRBD1 aligns across 8 bases. The CDR3 runs to 14 residues. From germline, CDR1 is SGHVS and CDR2 FNYEAQ. Trimming removed 5 bases from V and 5 bases from J; junction bases left unmatched: 4. CDR3 DNA sequence: TGTGCCAGCAGCCAACAGGGGGGAAATGAAAAACTGTTTTTT. It is translated as CASSQQGGNEKLFF. Together with reference TRBV7-6 and TRBJ1-4, the CDR3 gives the full variable domain: GAGVSQSPRYKVTKRGQDVALRCDPISGHVSLYWYRQALGQGPEFLTYFNYEAQQDKSGLPNDRFSAERPEGSISTLTIQRTEQRDSAMYRCASSQQGGNEKLFFGSGTQLSVL.

The chain joins TRBV18 to TRBJ1-1; the D is unclear. Trimming cost V 0 bases and J 5 bases, with 7 bases left between them. The CDR3 is 13 amino acids. Per germline, CDR1 KGHSH and CDR2 LQKENI. CDR3 coding DNA: TGTGCCAGCTCACCACCGACATCTACTGAAGCTTTCTTT. Translated: CASSPPTSTEAFF.

The genes are TRBV7-9 and TRBJ1-4; D perhaps matches TRBD1 (6 bases). The V gene lost 5 bases and the J gene lost 0 bases, with 10 bases spanning the gap. The CDR3 length is 15 residues. Germline CDR1 is SEHNR and CDR2 is FQNEAQ (reference sequence). CDR3 DNA: TGTGCCAGCAGCCCCTCAGGGGCAACTAATGAAAAACTGTTTTTT. Amino acids: CASSPSGATNEKLFF.

The gene calls are TRBV10-2 and TRBJ2-1, with a weak D call TRBD2 (6 bases). V was cut by 4 bases and J by 7 bases, with 20 bases left in between. The germline CDR1 and CDR2 sequences are WSHSY and SAAADI. CDR3 size: 16 residues. The CDR3 spells CASSAERAIYGNEQFF. The CDR3 coding sequence is TGCGCCAGCAGTGCAGAGCGGGCGATTTACGGGAATGAGCAGTTCTTC.

The chain joins TRBV7-9 to TRBJ1-1; D is uncertain. The ends were cut back, 4 bases at V and 4 bases at J, with 10 bases in the middle. Germline lookup yields CDR1 SEHNR and CDR2 FQNEAQ (reference sequence). This CDR3 region has 13 residues. The CDR3 loop is CASSYSPSTEAFF. The CDR3 DNA is TGTGCCAGCAGCTATTCTCCGAGCACTGAAGCTTTCTTT.

CDR3 residues: CAWGDRENSPLHF. The CDR3 region has the DNA TGTGCCTGGGGCGACAGGGAGAATTCACCCCTCCACTTT. This chain uses TRBV30 with TRBJ1-6; 7 bases map to TRBD1. CDR1 is GTSNPN and CDR2 is SVGIG in the germline V gene (reference sequence). The CDR3 spans 13 residues. With 5 bases clipped from V and 7 bases from J, the junction kept 5 bases outside the gene matches.

The CDR3 region is CASSPVRGETQYF. For the CDR3, the DNA is TGTGCCAGCAGCCCCGTTCGGGGAGAGACCCAGTACTTC. The chain uses TRBV12-3 or TRBV12-4 and TRBJ2-5, with D maybe TRBD2 (5 bases). CDR3 length equals 13 residues. V was trimmed by 6 bases and J by 4 bases, leaving 12 bases between them.

The chain has TRBV7-9 and TRBJ2-3; D might be TRBD2 (7 bases). Per germline, CDR1 SEHNR and CDR2 FQNEAQ (reference sequence). With 1 base removed from V and 4 bases from J, the gap between germline ends came to 12 bases. The CDR3 has 15 amino acids. The chain's CDR3 is CASSLVWGGPDTQYF. As DNA, the CDR3 is TGTGCCAGCAGCTTAGTTTGGGGGGGCCCAGATACGCAGTATTTT.

V gene TRBV7-2 combines with J gene TRBJ1-6; TRBD1 aligns across 7 bases. Trimming removed 1 base from V and 7 bases from J; junction bases left unmatched: 4. The CDR3 sequence is 15 residues long. Germline CDR1 is SGHTA and CDR2 is FQGNSA. CDR3 sequence reads: CASSLGRDRNSPLHF. DNA for the CDR3: TGTGCCAGCAGCTTAGGCCGGGACAGAAATTCACCCCTCCACTTT.

The rearrangement uses TRBV6-2 or TRBV6-3 and TRBJ2-5; the match to TRBD2 covers 11 bases. There are 16 residues in the CDR3. Losses at the gene ends were 5 bases for V and 2 bases for J; bases not matched to a gene: 7. Germline lookup yields CDR1 MNHEY and CDR2 SVGEGT. CDR3 nucleotide sequence: TGTGCCAGCAGTCGCCCTAGCGGGGGGACTCAAGAGACCCAGTACTTC. Encoded protein: CASSRPSGGTQETQYF.

The V gene is TRBV5-8, the J gene TRBJ1-2, with D maybe TRBD1 (6 bases). Looked up from germline, CDR1 is SGHTS and CDR2 is YDEGEE. V lost 4 bases to trimming and J lost 5 bases, with 21 bases between them. The CDR3 sequence is 16 residues long. The CDR3 DNA reads TGTGCCAGCAGCATCCACCCCGGACAGATTGGGTATGGCTACACCTTC. This sequence encodes CASSIHPGQIGYGYTF.

This rearrangement joins TRBV6-5 to TRBJ2-7, with 9 nucleotides matching TRBD1. The germline CDR1 and CDR2 sequences are MNHEY and SVGAGI. The CDR3 extends over 14 amino acids. Germline trimming cut 1 base from V and 3 bases from J; bases unmatched to any gene: 1. CDR3 DNA sequence: TGTGCCAGCAGTTACTGGGACAGGGTCTACGAGCAGTACTTC. Protein product: CASSYWDRVYEQYF.

The chain combines TRBV19 with TRBJ1-6; TRBD1 aligns across 7 bases. V lost 7 bases to trimming and J lost 7 bases; unmatched junction nucleotides: 7. CDR1 LNHDA and CDR2 SQIVND come from the germline V gene (reference sequence). The CDR3 sequence is 14 residues long. The CDR3 loop is CASMVGTENSPLHF. DNA of the CDR3: TGTGCCAGTATGGTGGGGACAGAGAATTCACCCCTCCACTTT.

This chain uses TRBV19 with TRBJ2-2, with TRBD1 matching over 8 bases. The CDR3 covers 15 residues. Germline V gene sequence: CDR1 LNHDA, CDR2 SQIVND (reference sequence). The trim removed 7 bases at V and 5 bases at J, leaving 9 bases unmatched. CDR3 sequence: CASKTGVVGTGELFF. The CDR3 DNA reads as TGTGCCAGTAAGACAGGGGTGGTAGGAACCGGGGAGCTGTTTTTT. Using reference TRBV19 and TRBJ2-2 for the parts outside the CDR3, the full variable domain is DGGITQSPKYLFRKEGQNVTLSCEQNLNHDAMYWYRQDPGQGLRLIYYSQIVNDFQKGDIAEGYSVSREKKESFPLTVTSAQKNPTAFYLCASKTGVVGTGELFFGEGSRLTVL.

The gene calls are TRBV5-1 and TRBJ1-1, with a tentative D call TRBD1 (5 bases). This CDR3 contains 14 residues. Germline loops: CDR1 SGHRS, CDR2 YFSETQ. V lost 4 bases to trimming and J lost 4 bases, with 14 bases between them. Written as DNA, the CDR3 is TGCGCCAGCAGCCCCGGGGGGATGAGCACTGAAGCTTTCTTT. Protein sequence: CASSPGGMSTEAFF.

In nucleotides, the CDR3 is TGCGCCAGCAGCGCGGGACAGGCTAATACTGAAGCTTTCTTT. Protein sequence: CASSAGQANTEAFF. The chain recombines TRBV5-1 with TRBJ1-1; 8 nucleotides match TRBD1. The trim removed 4 bases at V and 5 bases at J, leaving 7 bases unmatched. This CDR3 has 14 residues. Looked up from germline, CDR1 is SGHRS and CDR2 is YFSETQ.

In the case of this clone: Relative to the germline gene, one junction end is altered; a read error may explain this. The rearrangement uses TRBV7-2 and TRBJ1-6; TRBD1 matches 7 bases. Germline CDR1 is SGHTA and CDR2 is FQGNSA. The length of the CDR3 is 11 residues. The CDR3 loop reads CASSSAGTARF. CDR3 coding DNA: TGTGCCAGCAGCTCTGCCGGGACAGCCCGGTTT.

This chain links TRBV18 with TRBJ1-6, with D possibly TRBD1 on 6 matching bases. CDR1 KGHSH and CDR2 LQKENI come from the germline V gene. The CDR3 covers 16 residues. Trimming removed 1 base from V and 9 bases from J, with 16 bases in between. CDR3 protein: CASSPLSGRGGSPLHF. As DNA, the CDR3 is TGTGCCAGCTCACCACTCTCAGGGAGAGGGGGTTCACCCCTCCACTTT.

V and J are TRBV5-6 and TRBJ1-1, with TRBD1 as a possible D gene (5 bases). Germline loops: CDR1 SGHDT, CDR2 YYEEEE. The CDR3 has 14 amino acids. Trimming took off 4 bases at V and 0 bases at J, with 10 bases between the two ends. CDR3 DNA: TGTGCCAGCAGCCTGGGGCAGGTGAACACTGAAGCTTTCTTT. As protein: CASSLGQVNTEAFF.